This TCR beta chain was captured by sequencing in a study of shared clonotypes between healthy human individuals. Study-wide results and limits: Non-shared clonotypes showed lower generation probabilities than clonotypes common to all four donors. Sharing across four donors was seen in 5% to 5.5% of naive CD4 clonotypes. The sampled material consisted only of blood, and tissue repertoires are likely to differ.

With regard to this clone: Antigen unknown.

From germline, CDR1 is LNHDA and CDR2 SQIVND (reference sequence). The CDR3 totals 14 residues. Trimming removed 8 bases from V and 4 bases from J, with 15 bases in between. Repertoires were generated with immunoSEQ multiplex PCR, while TCRdb's copy carries only in-frame clones and drops some. This table holds roughly 200,000 clones, approximately 70% found once. Sequencing was done on a sample of memory CD4+ T cells sorted from blood. Subset in this sample: CD45RA-negative fraction. This TCR was recovered from a man between 25 and 39 years old in good health. The genes are TRBV19 and TRBJ1-5; D remains unclear. Here the CDR3 DNA reads TGTGCCAGTCATGTGGGTTGGGAGAATCAGCCCCAGCATTTT. This translates into CASHVGWENQPQHF. The full variable domain, rest sourced from reference TRBV19 and TRBJ1-5, is DGGITQSPKYLFRKEGQNVTLSCEQNLNHDAMYWYRQDPGQGLRLIYYSQIVNDFQKGDIAEGYSVSREKKESFPLTVTSAQKNPTAFYLCASHVGWENQPQHFGDGTRLSIL.